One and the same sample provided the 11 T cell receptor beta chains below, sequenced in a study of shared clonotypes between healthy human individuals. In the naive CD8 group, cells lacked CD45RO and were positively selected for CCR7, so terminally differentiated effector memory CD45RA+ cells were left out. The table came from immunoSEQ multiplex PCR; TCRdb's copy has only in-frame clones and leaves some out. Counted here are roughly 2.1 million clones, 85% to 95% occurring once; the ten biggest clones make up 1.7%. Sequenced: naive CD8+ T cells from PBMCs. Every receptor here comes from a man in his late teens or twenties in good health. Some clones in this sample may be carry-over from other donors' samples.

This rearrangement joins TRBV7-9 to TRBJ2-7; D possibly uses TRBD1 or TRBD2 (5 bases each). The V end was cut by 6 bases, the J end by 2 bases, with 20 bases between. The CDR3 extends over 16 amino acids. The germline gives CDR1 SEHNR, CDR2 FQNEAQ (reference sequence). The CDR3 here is CASSTAGTGVPYEQYF. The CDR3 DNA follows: TGTGCCAGCAGTACCGCCGGGACCGGGGTTCCCTACGAGCAGTACTTC. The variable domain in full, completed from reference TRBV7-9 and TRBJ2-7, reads DTGVSQNPRHKITKRGQNVTFRCDPISEHNRLYWYRQTLGQGPEFLTYFQNEAQLEKSRLLSDRFSAERPKGSFSTLEIQRTEQGDSAMYLCASSTAGTGVPYEQYFGPGTRLTVT.

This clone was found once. CDR3 in amino acids: CASSYDQGGKLFF. CDR3 DNA sequence: TGTGCCAGCAGTTACGACCAGGGGGGAAAACTGTTTTTT. J is TRBJ1-4 and V is TRBV6-5, with 7 bases lining up with TRBD1. The CDR3 totals 13 residues. Germline CDR1 MNHEY, CDR2 SVGAGI. V was pared by 2 bases and J by 10 bases, with 4 bases of the junction left unmatched.

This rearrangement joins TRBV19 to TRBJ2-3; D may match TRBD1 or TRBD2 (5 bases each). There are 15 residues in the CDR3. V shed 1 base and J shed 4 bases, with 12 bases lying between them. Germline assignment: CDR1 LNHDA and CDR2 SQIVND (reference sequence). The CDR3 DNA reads TGTGCCAGTAGTATAGGGGGCAGGGACGCAGATACGCAGTATTTT. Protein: CASSIGGRDADTQYF.

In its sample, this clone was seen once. The CDR3, as DNA: TGTGCCATCAGTGAGTCGGGCCACCCCGGCTACACCTTC. This translates into CAISESGHPGYTF. The chain combines TRBV10-3 with TRBJ1-2, with D unresolved. This CDR3 region has 13 residues. V lost 0 bases and J lost 8, with 10 bases in between. The germline V gene encodes CDR1 ENHRY and CDR2 SYGVKD.

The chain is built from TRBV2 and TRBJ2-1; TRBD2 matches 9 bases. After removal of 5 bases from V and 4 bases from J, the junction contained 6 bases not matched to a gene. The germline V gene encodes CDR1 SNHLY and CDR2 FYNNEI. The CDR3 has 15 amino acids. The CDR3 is CASSLTSGAYNEQFF. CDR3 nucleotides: TGTGCCAGCAGTCTGACTAGCGGCGCTTACAATGAGCAGTTCTTC. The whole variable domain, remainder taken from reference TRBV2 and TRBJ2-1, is EPEVTQTPSHQVTQMGQEVILRCVPISNHLYFYWYRQILGQKVEFLVSFYNNEISEKSEIFDDQFSVERPDGSNFTLKIRSTKLEDSAMYFCASSLTSGAYNEQFFGPGTRLTVL.

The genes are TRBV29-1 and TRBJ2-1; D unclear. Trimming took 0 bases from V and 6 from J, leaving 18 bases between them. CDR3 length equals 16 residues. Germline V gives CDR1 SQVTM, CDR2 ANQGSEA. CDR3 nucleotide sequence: TGCAGCGTTGAAGATACGGAGCTGATGGGCCCCAATGAGCAGTTCTTC. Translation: CSVEDTELMGPNEQFF.

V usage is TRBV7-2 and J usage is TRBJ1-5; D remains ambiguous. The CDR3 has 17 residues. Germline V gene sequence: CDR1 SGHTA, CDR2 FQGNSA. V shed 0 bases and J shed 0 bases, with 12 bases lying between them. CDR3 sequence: CASSLALSPYSNQPQHF. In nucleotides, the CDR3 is TGTGCCAGCAGCTTAGCCCTATCCCCGTATAGCAATCAGCCCCAGCATTTT.

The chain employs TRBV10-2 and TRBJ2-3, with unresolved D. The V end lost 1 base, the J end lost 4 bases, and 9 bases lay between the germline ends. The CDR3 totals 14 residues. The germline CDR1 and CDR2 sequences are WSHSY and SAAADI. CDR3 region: CASSELGVPDTQYF. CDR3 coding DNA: TGCGCCAGCAGTGAGTTGGGCGTCCCAGATACGCAGTATTTT.

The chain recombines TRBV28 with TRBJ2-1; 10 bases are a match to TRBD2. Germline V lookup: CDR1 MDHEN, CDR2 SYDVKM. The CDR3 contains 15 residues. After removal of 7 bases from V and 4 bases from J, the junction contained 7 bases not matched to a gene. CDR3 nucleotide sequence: TGTGCCAGCACCGAACGGGGACTAGCGTACAATGAGCAGTTCTTC. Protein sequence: CASTERGLAYNEQFF.

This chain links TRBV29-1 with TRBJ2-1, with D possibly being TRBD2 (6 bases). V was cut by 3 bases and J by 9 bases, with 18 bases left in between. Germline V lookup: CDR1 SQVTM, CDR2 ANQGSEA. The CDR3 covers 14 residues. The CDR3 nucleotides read TGCAGCGTTGAGCTAGGCGGGAACTGGGGTGAGCAGTTCTTC. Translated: CSVELGGNWGEQFF.

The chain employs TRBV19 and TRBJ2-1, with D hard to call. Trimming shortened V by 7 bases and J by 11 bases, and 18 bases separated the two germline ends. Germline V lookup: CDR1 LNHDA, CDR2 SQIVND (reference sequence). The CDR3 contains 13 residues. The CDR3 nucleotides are TGTGCCAGTATTGGGCAACCACAATGGCAGCAGTTCTTC. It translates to CASIGQPQWQQFF.